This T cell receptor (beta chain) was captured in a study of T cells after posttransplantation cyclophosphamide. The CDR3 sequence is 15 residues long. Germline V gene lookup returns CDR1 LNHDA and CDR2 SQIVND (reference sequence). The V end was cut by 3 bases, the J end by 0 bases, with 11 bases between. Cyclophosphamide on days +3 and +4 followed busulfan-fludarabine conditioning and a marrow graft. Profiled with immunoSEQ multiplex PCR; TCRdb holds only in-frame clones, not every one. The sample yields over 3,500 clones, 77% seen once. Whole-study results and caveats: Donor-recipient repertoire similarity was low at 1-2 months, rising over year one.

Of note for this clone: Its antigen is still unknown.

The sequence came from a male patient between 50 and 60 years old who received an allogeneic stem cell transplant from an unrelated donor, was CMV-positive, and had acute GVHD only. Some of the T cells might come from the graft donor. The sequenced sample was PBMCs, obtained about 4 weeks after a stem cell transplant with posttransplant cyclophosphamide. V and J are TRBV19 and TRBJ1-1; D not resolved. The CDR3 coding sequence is TGTGCCAGTAGTATTAATCAGGTAATGAACACTGAAGCTTTCTTT. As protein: CASSINQVMNTEAFF. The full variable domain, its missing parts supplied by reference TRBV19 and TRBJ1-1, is DGGITQSPKYLFRKEGQNVTLSCEQNLNHDAMYWYRQDPGQGLRLIYYSQIVNDFQKGDIAEGYSVSREKKESFPLTVTSAQKNPTAFYLCASSINQVMNTEAFFGQGTRLTVV.